This T cell receptor beta chain was captured by sequencing in a study of blood T cell repertoires in COVID-19. In the study overall: Researchers got acute and convalescent COVID-19 samples from the United States, Italy and Spain. PBMCs, B-cell-depleted T cells, or T cells were the source of the cDNA or gDNA that made up the material.

Methods used by the authors: The assay estimated nucleated cells by amplifying reference gene primers. Clones were sequenced by immunoSEQ multiplex PCR, and TCRdb holds only the in-frame ones, with some missing. V and J calls and clone size come straight from that table; D and trimming were deduced from the DNA. Among roughly 200,000 clones listed, around nine tenths were seen once. The sample holds a few counts of this clone. The V gene's germline CDR1 is SEHNR and CDR2 FQNEAQ (reference sequence). The CDR3 loop spans 14 amino acids. Trimming stripped 2 bases from V and 5 bases from J, with 12 bases between.

The sequenced sample consisted of peripheral blood. The chain employs TRBV7-9 and TRBJ2-5; D might be TRBD2 (5 bases). This TCR derives from a man between 18 and 29 years old with active or convalescent COVID-19. The DNA for the CDR3 is TGTGCCAGCAGCTTACGGGGTGGGGTCGAGACCCAGTACTTC. Translating it yields CASSLRGGVETQYF.